Listed below are T cell receptor beta chains from one sample, sequenced in a study of blood T cell repertoires in COVID-19. Some clones are missing from TCRdb's copy, which holds only in-frame ones; the method was immunoSEQ multiplex PCR. Found here are about 120,000 clones, about 80% of them singletons; the top ten hold around 4.1%. The sequenced sample consisted of peripheral blood. All receptors come from a woman in her fifties or sixties with acute or convalescent COVID-19. Both conserved end residues are part of each CDR3. Fields, in order: V gene, D gene, J gene, clone size, CDR3 DNA, CDR3 protein. D genes are given only for firm matches. Size tells how often a clone was seen (once, few, many) or the class of an expanded clone, and some rows leave it out.

TRBV5-8	TRBD1	TRBJ1-6	NA	TGTGCCAGCAGCCACCGGGACAGGGTTTCACCCCTCCACTTT	CASSHRDRVSPLHF
TRBV29-1	NA	TRBJ2-5	NA	TGCAGCGTCCGGGAGGAGACCCAGTACTTC	CSVREETQYF
TRBV6-5	TRBD1	TRBJ1-5	NA	TGTGCCAGCAGGAGGACAGGGGGCGGCCAAGCCCAGCATTTT	CASRRTGGGQAQHF
TRBV6-6	TRBD1	TRBJ1-5	NA	TGTGCCAGCAGTGCGGGACAGCTACAACTTTTT	CASSAGQLQLF
TRBV27	NA	TRBJ2-1	NA	TGTGCCAGCAGAGCCTCCCGGGACTGGGGTTACAATGAGCAGTTCTTC	CASRASRDWGYNEQFF
TRBV7-2	TRBD2	TRBJ2-7	NA	TGTGCCAGCAGCCCTAGGACTAGCCGCGAGCAGTACTTC	CASSPRTSREQYF
TRBV6-5	TRBD2	TRBJ2-7	once	TGTGCCAGCAGTTACTCTACCAGCGGGAAGGGCGAGCAGTACTTC	CASSYSTSGKGEQYF
TRBV29-1	TRBD2	TRBJ2-1	NA	TGCAGCGTTTCGGGGGGGATCAATGAGCAGTTCTTC	CSVSGGINEQFF
TRBV15	NA	TRBJ2-5	NA	TGTGCCACCAGTATAGACAGACAAGAGACCCAGTACTTC	CATSIDRQETQYF
TRBV28	NA	TRBJ1-4	NA	TGTGCCAGCGGGGTGGAAGGGGGTAATGAAAAACTGTTTTTT	CASGVEGGNEKLFF
TRBV15	NA	TRBJ2-5	NA	TGTGCCACCAGCAGAGAGGGGGGGGCAAAAGAGACCCAGTACTTC	CATSREGGAKETQYF
TRBV5-1	TRBD2	TRBJ2-2	NA	TGCGCCAGCAGCTTGACGGGACTAGCGGGAGGGACAGACACCGGGGAGCTGTTTTTT	CASSLTGLAGGTDTGELFF
TRBV28	NA	TRBJ2-1	NA	TGTGCCAGCAGTACCACCGCTCCGGGAACATACAATGAGCAGTTCTTC	CASSTTAPGTYNEQFF